This TCR beta chain was sequenced during a study of blood T cell repertoires in COVID-19. Across the study: Specimens from acute and convalescent COVID-19 originated in the United States, Italy and Spain.

Per the study methods: Nucleated cell number was recorded as an estimate derived from reference gene primer amplification. Method: immunoSEQ multiplex PCR; TCRdb's copy keeps in-frame clones and lacks some. V and J calls and clone size come straight from that table; D and trimming were deduced from the DNA. The repertoire consists of more than 70,000 clones, with 82% occurring once and the leading ten covering under 30%. This CDR3 is 14 amino acids long. V lost 1 base and J 6 bases, leaving 12 bases between the germline ends. In germline, CDR1 is SGHAT, CDR2 FQDESV (reference sequence). This TCR was sampled from a human donor in a cohort sampled during active COVID-19. Sequenced sample: peripheral blood. The chain carries TRBV11-1 and TRBJ1-1, with D maybe TRBD1 (5 bases). The DNA of the CDR3 is TGTGCCAGCAGCTTAGGGGGCCTGGACGCTGAAGCTTTCTTT. Translating it yields CASSLGGLDAEAFF. Combining the CDR3 with reference TRBV11-1 and TRBJ1-1 gives the whole variable domain EAEVAQSPRYKITEKSQAVAFWCDPISGHATLYWYRQILGQGPELLVQFQDESVVDDSQLPKDRFSAERLKGVDSTLKIQPAELGDSAMYLCASSLGGLDAEAFFGQGTRLTVV.